Sequencing of this TCR beta chain was carried out in a study of metastatic and nonmetastatic thyroid tumors. Looking at the study overall: Repertoires from malignant and benign thyroid patients were compared across blood and tumor or nodule tissue.

Judged by abundance, this clone is medium-sized. Its target is unknown. The CDR3 extends over 13 amino acids. Germline V gives CDR1 MNHEY, CDR2 SMNVEV (reference sequence). The trim removed 6 bases at V and 5 bases at J, leaving 4 bases unmatched. Study results and limitations: Benign nodules were reported to have significantly lower TCR beta diversity than malignant thyroid tumors, in blood and tumor.

MiXCR re-clonotyped the PCR reads for TCRdb. The sample consists of approximately 14,000 clones, about an eighth of them appearing once. Patients had received no treatment of any kind before thyroid surgery. Sequencing was carried out using blood. The chain recombines TRBV27 with TRBJ2-1; 7 positions agree with TRBD2. The TCR sequence derives from a female donor with papillary thyroid cancer or a benign thyroid nodule (not recorded which). Some clones in this sample may be carry-over from other donors' samples. The CDR3 DNA reads as TGTGCCAGCAGGAGGGACTACAACAATGAGCAGTTCTTC. This translates into CASRRDYNNEQFF.